Listed below are T cell receptor beta chains from one sample, sequenced in a study of blood T cell repertoires in COVID-19. Data came from immunoSEQ multiplex PCR; TCRdb stores just in-frame clones and leaves some out. The sample yields approximately 110,000 clones, roughly 74% seen once. Sequences were obtained from peripheral blood. Receptors originate from a man at least 80 years old with COVID-19, enrolled during active disease. Both conserved end residues are part of each CDR3. Each record gives: CDR3 length, J gene, V gene, CDR3 protein.

11	TRBJ2-7	TRBV19	CASPGTQGKYF
15	TRBJ2-7	TRBV6-5	CASSYEGRGLREQYF
15	TRBJ2-7	TRBV27	CASSNRTRALYEQYF
16	TRBJ2-7	TRBV9	CASSTLQGSQSSEQYF
13	TRBJ2-7	TRBV15	CATSRETGYEQYF
17	TRBJ2-2	TRBV9	CASSVGSSGRPTGELFF
13	TRBJ1-5	TRBV5-1	CASSFDRDQPQHF
14	TRBJ1-1	TRBV7-9	CASSPSSKEGEAFF
14	TRBJ2-6	TRBV18	CASSAGSGANVLTF
14	TRBJ1-2	TRBV6-4	CASSVGAGNNGYTF
11	TRBJ2-1	TRBV5-1	CASSRENEQFF
19	TRBJ1-1	TRBV5-1	CASSLATGGVPSDNTEAFF
16	TRBJ2-2	TRBV18	CASSSRGGLFTGELFF
20	TRBJ2-1	TRBV4-2	CASSQDIGGRWLGTYNEQFF
18	TRBJ2-4	TRBV7-8	CASSLAGQSGSAKNIQYF
15	TRBJ1-1	TRBV2	CASIQMGGVNTEAFF
14	TRBJ2-4	TRBV18	CASSLGQGQNIQYF
13	TRBJ2-1	TRBV11-2	CASSSDYPNEQFF
14	TRBJ2-7	TRBV11-2	CASSLRGNYYEQYF
16	TRBJ1-2	TRBV6-6	CASSYSGQGQGYGYTF
14	TRBJ2-7	TRBV6-5	CASISRSGSYEQYF
14	TRBJ2-7	TRBV2	CASTEQGAAYEQYF
14	TRBJ2-2	TRBV28	CASRGGQNTGELFF
14	TRBJ1-1	TRBV12-1	CAVGQGSMNTEAFF
17	TRBJ1-6	TRBV7-9	CASSLPNPGTDRSPLHF
17	TRBJ2-7	TRBV28	CASSLRSGRPPRDEQYF
16	TRBJ2-1	TRBV9	CASSFYRADGINEQFF
14	TRBJ2-7	TRBV4-1	CASSSRDSAYEQYF
15	TRBJ2-7	TRBV28	CASSLLGLAGNEQYF
14	TRBJ2-3	TRBV7-3	CASSPGQGTDTQYF
15	TRBJ2-1	TRBV7-2	CASSLDRGNYNEQFF
12	TRBJ2-1	TRBV25-1	CASSERGLEQFF
14	TRBJ1-6	TRBV6-5	CASRRQGAGSPLHF
12	TRBJ2-1	TRBV4-3	CASRGGGNEQFF
16	TRBJ2-7	TRBV19	CASSPRLARIPYEQYF
15	TRBJ2-1	TRBV11-2	CASSVLAGGYNEQFF
13	TRBJ1-3	TRBV7-9	CASSLDTRNTIYF
13	TRBJ1-2	TRBV27	CASSPGTGGGYTF
24	TRBJ2-3	TRBV16	CASSHLVYSTRGRVSELGTDTQYF
12	TRBJ2-1	TRBV27	CASSPTGNEQFF
12	TRBJ2-6	TRBV28	CASNTGANVLTF
14	TRBJ2-7	TRBV6-1	CASSEASGAYEQYF